These T cell receptor beta chains were read from a single sample in a study of shared clonotypes between healthy human individuals. Sequenced by immunoSEQ multiplex PCR; TCRdb stores in-frame clones only, minus some. Here the sample spans over 850,000 clones, more than 75% being singletons. The sample was memory CD4+ T cells from PBMCs. The receptors shown here come from a man between 18 and 35 years old in good health. Some clones in this sample may be carry-over from other donors' samples. CDR3s include the opening cysteine and the closing phenylalanine or tryptophan. Each record gives: clone size, J gene, D gene, V gene, CDR3 protein, CDR3 DNA. The D gene is left open where the match is weak. For some rows the clone size is stated as once, few or many, or as a class when expanded; others skip it.

size: few
J: TRBJ2-7
D: .
V: TRBV7-9
CDR3: CASSLMGEQYF
DNA: TGTGCCAGCAGCTTGATGGGGGAGCAGTACTTC

size: few
J: TRBJ1-2
D: .
V: TRBV25-1
CDR3: CASSWSGDGYTF
DNA: TGTGCCAGCAGTTGGTCAGGGGATGGCTACACCTTC

size: .
J: TRBJ2-3
D: .
V: TRBV10-2
CDR3: CASSESRDADTQYF
DNA: TGCGCCAGCAGTGAGTCTAGGGACGCAGATACGCAGTATTTT

size: .
J: TRBJ2-1
D: TRBD2
V: TRBV5-1
CDR3: CASSRLAGPSYNEQFF
DNA: TGCGCCAGCAGCCGCCTAGCGGGACCCTCCTACAATGAGCAGTTCTTC

size: .
J: TRBJ1-5
D: TRBD1
V: TRBV28
CDR3: CASSPTGGVAQPQHF
DNA: TGTGCCAGCAGCCCGACAGGGGGCGTAGCTCAGCCCCAGCATTTT

size: .
J: TRBJ1-6
D: .
V: TRBV30
CDR3: CAWKYGANSPLHF
DNA: TGTGCCTGGAAATACGGGGCCAACTCACCCCTCCACTTT

size: .
J: TRBJ1-2
D: TRBD1
V: TRBV9
CDR3: CASSPRDRGVYGYTF
DNA: TGTGCCAGCAGCCCGCGGGACAGGGGTGTCTATGGCTACACCTTC

size: .
J: TRBJ2-1
D: TRBD1
V: TRBV19
CDR3: CASRQVGTGGHNEQFF
DNA: TGTGCCAGTAGGCAAGTAGGGACAGGGGGCCACAATGAGCAGTTCTTC

size: .
J: TRBJ2-7
D: .
V: TRBV9
CDR3: CASSVASWGSEQYF
DNA: TGTGCCAGCAGCGTAGCTTCCTGGGGGTCCGAGCAGTACTTC

size: .
J: TRBJ2-5
D: TRBD2
V: TRBV19
CDR3: CASSAPREGETQYF
DNA: TGTGCCAGTAGTGCCCCCCGGGAGGGAGAGACCCAGTACTTC

size: .
J: TRBJ2-3
D: TRBD2
V: TRBV6-9
CDR3: CASSYGTSGSKGRTDTQYF
DNA: TGTGCCAGCAGTTACGGGACTAGCGGGAGTAAAGGGCGCACAGATACGCAGTATTTT

size: .
J: TRBJ2-7
D: .
V: TRBV5-1
CDR3: CASSFGLAGPEQYF
DNA: TGCGCCAGCAGCTTTGGGTTAGCAGGGCCCGAGCAGTACTTC

size: .
J: TRBJ2-1
D: .
V: TRBV7-9
CDR3: CASSAGSNEQFF
DNA: TGTGCCAGCAGCGCCGGGTCCAATGAGCAGTTCTTC

size: .
J: TRBJ2-3
D: TRBD1
V: TRBV7-9
CDR3: CASSRQGLGWNTQYF
DNA: TGTGCCAGCAGCCGACAGGGTTTGGGTTGGAATACGCAGTATTTT

size: few
J: TRBJ2-2
D: .
V: TRBV28
CDR3: CASSSPGDSGSLGELFF
DNA: TGTGCCAGCAGTTCGCCGGGTGACTCCGGGTCTCTGGGGGAGCTGTTTTTT

size: .
J: TRBJ2-4
D: .
V: TRBV5-1
CDR3: CASSLAGLGAKNIQYF
DNA: TGCGCCAGCAGCTTGGCGGGGTTGGGGGCCAAAAACATTCAGTACTTC

size: .
J: TRBJ2-1
D: TRBD2
V: TRBV7-9
CDR3: CASSPPGLAGGNEQFF
DNA: TGTGCCAGCAGCCCACCCGGACTAGCGGGAGGCAATGAGCAGTTCTTC

size: .
J: TRBJ2-7
D: .
V: TRBV7-7
CDR3: CASSLDGRDHEQYF
DNA: TGTGCCAGCAGCTTAGATGGCAGGGACCACGAGCAGTACTTC

size: many
J: TRBJ1-5
D: TRBD1
V: TRBV28
CDR3: CASKPVTGGNQPQHF
DNA: TGTGCCAGCAAACCCGTGACAGGGGGCAATCAGCCCCAGCATTTT

size: .
J: TRBJ2-7
D: .
V: TRBV18
CDR3: CASSPSYAGSYEQYF
DNA: TGTGCCAGCTCACCATCGTATGCAGGCTCCTACGAGCAGTACTTC

size: .
J: TRBJ2-3
D: .
V: TRBV28
CDR3: CASSSGAGGTDTQYF
DNA: TGTGCCAGCAGCTCTGGGGCAGGGGGCACAGATACGCAGTATTTT

size: .
J: TRBJ2-3
D: .
V: TRBV20-1
CDR3: CSARAARREYF
DNA: TGCAGTGCTAGAGCAGCCAGACGGGAGTATTTT

size: few
J: TRBJ1-1
D: TRBD1
V: TRBV18
CDR3: CASSPRTGDTEAFF
DNA: TGTGCCAGCTCACCTAGGACAGGGGACACTGAAGCTTTCTTT

size: once
J: TRBJ2-7
D: TRBD2
V: TRBV5-1
CDR3: CASSLDSGSFGEQYF
DNA: TGCGCCAGCAGCTTGGATAGCGGGAGCTTTGGCGAGCAGTACTTC

size: .
J: TRBJ2-1
D: TRBD1
V: TRBV7-6
CDR3: CASSLYQGDNEQFF
DNA: TGTGCCAGCAGCTTATACCAGGGGGACAATGAGCAGTTCTTC

size: .
J: TRBJ1-1
D: .
V: TRBV11-2
CDR3: CASSLDWGTEAFF
DNA: TGTGCCAGCAGCTTAGATTGGGGCACTGAAGCTTTCTTT

size: .
J: TRBJ2-1
D: TRBD2
V: TRBV29-1
CDR3: CSGSRLAYNEQFF
DNA: TGCAGCGGGAGCCGACTAGCGTACAATGAGCAGTTCTTC

size: .
J: TRBJ1-4
D: TRBD1
V: TRBV5-1
CDR3: CASRTQGTNEKLFF
DNA: TGCGCCAGCAGGACACAGGGGACTAATGAAAAACTGTTTTTT

size: .
J: TRBJ2-7
D: .
V: TRBV5-1
CDR3: CASSPLVAYEQYF
DNA: TGCGCCAGCAGCCCCCTTGTGGCTTACGAGCAGTACTTC

size: .
J: TRBJ2-2
D: .
V: TRBV11-2
CDR3: CASHGTGNTGELFF
DNA: TGTGCCAGCCACGGGACGGGTAACACCGGGGAGCTGTTTTTT

size: .
J: TRBJ2-3
D: .
V: TRBV14
CDR3: CASGRSADTQYF
DNA: TGTGCCAGCGGGCGTTCGGCAGATACGCAGTATTTT

size: .
J: TRBJ2-2
D: .
V: TRBV28
CDR3: CASSTTSLGTGELFF
DNA: TGTGCCAGCAGCACCACTAGCCTTGGCACCGGGGAGCTGTTTTTT

size: .
J: TRBJ1-1
D: .
V: TRBV28
CDR3: CASSLSGGRGNTEAFF
DNA: TGTGCCAGCAGCCTTTCTGGGGGGCGAGGGAACACTGAAGCTTTCTTT

size: .
J: TRBJ2-2
D: .
V: TRBV5-1
CDR3: CASSPTGYTGELFF
DNA: TGCGCCAGCAGCCCGACGGGCTACACCGGGGAGCTGTTTTTT

size: .
J: TRBJ2-1
D: TRBD1
V: TRBV7-3
CDR3: CASSTRTGAYNEQFF
DNA: TGTGCCAGCAGCACCCGGACAGGGGCCTACAATGAGCAGTTCTTC

size: .
J: TRBJ2-3
D: .
V: TRBV11-2
CDR3: CASSLGQGGDTQYF
DNA: TGTGCCAGCAGCTTAGGGCAGGGCGGAGATACGCAGTATTTT

size: few
J: TRBJ1-1
D: .
V: TRBV28
CDR3: CASSLVGPGEAFF
DNA: TGTGCCAGCAGTTTAGTGGGGCCGGGTGAAGCTTTCTTT

size: once
J: TRBJ2-5
D: .
V: TRBV19
CDR3: CASSKSWYQETQYF
DNA: TGTGCCAGTAGCAAGTCTTGGTACCAAGAGACCCAGTACTTC

size: .
J: TRBJ2-7
D: .
V: TRBV6-1
CDR3: CASSELGKTYEQYF
DNA: TGTGCCAGCAGTGAATTGGGCAAGACCTACGAGCAGTACTTC

size: few
J: TRBJ2-3
D: TRBD2
V: TRBV7-3
CDR3: CASSSLAGYTDTQYF
DNA: TGTGCCAGCAGCTCACTAGCGGGATACACAGATACGCAGTATTTT

size: few
J: TRBJ1-5
D: .
V: TRBV7-6
CDR3: CASSLEPHQPQHF
DNA: TGTGCCAGCAGCTTAGAACCTCATCAGCCCCAGCATTTT

size: .
J: TRBJ1-2
D: TRBD1
V: TRBV25-1
CDR3: CASSVQGARGYGYTF
DNA: TGTGCCAGCAGTGTACAGGGGGCTCGGGGCTATGGCTACACCTTC

size: .
J: TRBJ2-7
D: .
V: TRBV11-2
CDR3: CASSLKPSADYEQYF
DNA: TGTGCCAGCAGCTTAAAACCCAGCGCGGACTACGAGCAGTACTTC

size: .
J: TRBJ2-2
D: .
V: TRBV7-2
CDR3: CASSPRGGGTGELFF
DNA: TGTGCCAGCAGCCCCCGGGGTGGGGGGACCGGGGAGCTGTTTTTT

size: .
J: TRBJ1-3
D: .
V: TRBV5-1
CDR3: CASSLGQGNTIYF
DNA: TGCGCCAGCAGCTTGGGCCAAGGAAACACCATATATTTT

size: few
J: TRBJ2-7
D: .
V: TRBV11-2
CDR3: CASANSISSYEQYF
DNA: TGTGCCAGCGCGAATAGCATATCCTCCTACGAGCAGTACTTC

size: .
J: TRBJ1-2
D: .
V: TRBV28
CDR3: CASSRQRLYGYTF
DNA: TGTGCCAGCAGCCGACAGCGGCTCTATGGCTACACCTTC

size: few
J: TRBJ2-1
D: .
V: TRBV7-2
CDR3: CASSLDGTPYNEQFF
DNA: TGTGCCAGCAGCTTAGACGGGACTCCATACAATGAGCAGTTCTTC

size: .
J: TRBJ2-3
D: .
V: TRBV6-6
CDR3: CASSPRLASPDTQYF
DNA: TGTGCCAGCAGCCCTAGGTTGGCGAGCCCAGATACGCAGTATTTT

size: .
J: TRBJ2-1
D: .
V: TRBV25-1
CDR3: CASSVFGGGSYNEQFF
DNA: TGTGCCAGCAGTGTTTTCGGGGGAGGCTCCTACAATGAGCAGTTCTTC

size: .
J: TRBJ1-1
D: .
V: TRBV28
CDR3: CASSPRMGSTEAFF
DNA: TGTGCCAGCAGTCCTAGGATGGGTAGCACTGAAGCTTTCTTT

size: .
J: TRBJ2-3
D: TRBD1
V: TRBV11-3
CDR3: CASSPRTGRTDTQYF
DNA: TGTGCCAGCAGCCCTCGGACAGGCCGCACAGATACGCAGTATTTT

size: .
J: TRBJ2-7
D: TRBD2
V: TRBV7-3
CDR3: CASSLRGLAGDEQYF
DNA: TGTGCCAGCAGCTTAAGAGGACTAGCGGGAGACGAGCAGTACTTC

size: .
J: TRBJ2-7
D: TRBD1
V: TRBV10-3
CDR3: CAISELRGLSYEQYF
DNA: TGTGCCATCAGTGAGCTAAGGGGGCTGTCTTACGAGCAGTACTTC

size: few
J: TRBJ1-4
D: .
V: TRBV19
CDR3: CASSITFDEKLFF
DNA: TGTGCCAGTAGTATCACCTTCGATGAAAAACTGTTTTTT